These T cell receptor beta chains were read from a single sample in a study of T cells in Graves' hyperthyroidism and ophthalmopathy. One entry per CDR3 protein, called by TCRdb with MiXCR from the multiplex PCR reads. This table holds 480,000 or so distinct CDR3 sequences, roughly 14% found once. The specimen was blood. These receptors were obtained from a woman aged 18-29 years with Graves' hyperthyroidism. CDR3s include the opening cysteine and the closing phenylalanine or tryptophan. Fields, in order: D gene, V gene, J gene, clone size, CDR3 protein, CDR3 DNA. A D gene is named only where the DNA matches it firmly. Size tells how often a clone was seen (once, few, many) or the class of an expanded clone, and some rows leave it out.

TRBD1	TRBV6-5	TRBJ1-2	many	CASSYEAGGNYGYTF	TGTGCCAGCAGTTACGAGGCAGGGGGCAACTATGGCTACACCTTC
TRBD2	TRBV11-2	TRBJ2-2	few	CASSLDWAGGQNTGELFF	TGTGCCAGCAGCTTAGATTGGGCGGGAGGCCAGAACACCGGGGAGCTGTTTTTT
NA	TRBV3-1	TRBJ1-4	many	CASSQDRDGGEKLFF	TGTGCCAGCAGCCAAGACAGGGACGGGGGAGAAAAACTGTTTTTT
NA	TRBV10-3	TRBJ2-5	many	CAIRPGTVGGETQYF	TGTGCCATCAGGCCCGGGACAGTCGGGGGAGAGACCCAGTACTTC
NA	TRBV30	TRBJ2-1	NA	CAWDDNEQFF	TGTGCCTGGGATGACAATGAGCAGTTCTTC
TRBD1	TRBV6-1	TRBJ1-2	few	CASSRQGGGYTF	TGTGCCAGCAGTAGACAGGGTGGCGGCTACACCTTC
TRBD1	TRBV20-1	TRBJ2-7	NA	CSARGTGGNFEVYEQYF	TGCAGTGCTAGGGGAACAGGGGGGAATTTCGAGGTCTACGAGCAGTACTTC
TRBD1	TRBV11-2	TRBJ2-4	many	CASSADRDRGHIQYF	TGTGCCAGCAGCGCGGACCGGGACAGGGGTCACATTCAGTACTTC
TRBD1	TRBV6-1	TRBJ2-2	few	CASRTGGDTGELFF	TGTGCCAGCAGAACAGGGGGCGACACCGGGGAGCTGTTTTTT
TRBD2	TRBV10-3	TRBJ2-7	many	CATANGKAGVGEQYF	TGTGCCACGGCGAACGGGAAGGCGGGAGTAGGCGAGCAGTACTTC
NA	TRBV6-5	TRBJ1-2	few	CASSYSSQYGYTF	TGTGCCAGCAGTTACTCTTCTCAGTATGGCTACACCTTC
TRBD1	TRBV6-1	TRBJ2-1	many	CASSRGRAGEQFF	TGTGCCAGCAGTAGGGGGCGGGCAGGTGAGCAGTTCTTC
TRBD2	TRBV19	TRBJ2-3	NA	CASSMAIAGADTQYF	TGTGCCAGTAGTATGGCAATAGCGGGAGCAGATACGCAGTATTTT
TRBD2	TRBV6-5	TRBJ2-5	many	CASSLGLAHDLETQYF	TGTGCCAGCAGTTTAGGACTAGCACACGACTTAGAGACCCAGTACTTC
NA	TRBV20-1	TRBJ1-5	NA	CSAAMSGLRAQHF	TGCAGTGCTGCTATGTCAGGGTTGAGGGCCCAGCATTTT
NA	TRBV7-9	TRBJ2-4	few	CASSLGWDIQYF	TGTGCCAGCAGCTTAGGGTGGGACATTCAGTACTTC
NA	TRBV6-9	TRBJ2-6	few	CASSYIGTPWISGANVLTF	TGTGCCAGCAGTTATATTGGGACCCCCTGGATTTCTGGGGCCAACGTCCTGACTTTC
NA	TRBV9	TRBJ2-2	many	CASSVKAGWSGELFF	TGTGCCAGCAGCGTAAAGGCAGGGTGGTCAGGGGAGCTGTTTTTT
TRBD2	TRBV7-9	TRBJ2-3	many	CASSARLAGGPGDTQYF	TGTGCCAGCAGCGCCCGACTAGCGGGAGGGCCGGGAGATACGCAGTATTTT
NA	TRBV7-9	TRBJ2-1	few	CASNRADNEQFF	TGTGCCAGTAACCGGGCGGATAATGAGCAGTTCTTC
NA	TRBV10-2	TRBJ1-6	many	CASSDGGFNSPLHF	TGCGCCAGCAGTGACGGGGGTTTTAATTCACCCCTCCACTTT
NA	TRBV6-2/TRBV6-3	TRBJ1-5	NA	CATSMGTLTNQPQHF	TGTGCCACCTCGATGGGGACCCTTACTAATCAGCCCCAGCATTTT
NA	TRBV4-1	TRBJ1-1	many	CASSLSGLRMTNTEAFF	TGCGCCAGCAGCCTCTCGGGTCTCAGGATGACGAACACTGAAGCTTTCTTT
TRBD2	TRBV3-1	TRBJ2-2	many	CASSFGTSPTGELFF	TGTGCCAGCAGCTTTGGGACTAGCCCAACCGGGGAGCTGTTTTTT
NA	TRBV10-3	TRBJ1-1	NA	CAISESGALEAFF	TGTGCCATCAGTGAGTCGGGGGCCCTTGAAGCTTTCTTT
NA	TRBV2	TRBJ1-4	many	CASRYRGNNEKLFF	TGTGCCAGCCGATACCGGGGAAATAATGAAAAACTGTTTTTT
TRBD2	TRBV15	TRBJ2-3	NA	CATSTLAGSDTQYF	TGTGCCACCAGCACCCTAGCGGGTTCAGATACGCAGTATTTT
TRBD1	TRBV27	TRBJ1-6	many	CASSSLGQGDSPLHF	TGTGCCAGCAGTTCTCTAGGACAGGGTGATTCACCCCTCCACTTT
TRBD2	TRBV12-5	TRBJ2-3	NA	CASGLVRGLGTSGSADTQYF	TGTGCTAGTGGTTTGGTACGAGGGCTGGGGACTAGCGGGAGTGCAGATACGCAGTATTTT
TRBD1	TRBV12-3/TRBV12-4	TRBJ1-2	many	CASKRTGGIQGYTF	TGTGCCAGCAAGAGGACAGGGGGGATTCAAGGCTACACCTTC
TRBD1	TRBV28	TRBJ2-7	NA	CASSATDRGGPNYEQYF	TGTGCCAGCAGCGCGACTGACAGGGGGGGGCCGAACTACGAGCAGTACTTC
NA	TRBV6-1	TRBJ1-1	NA	CASSKQAVTEAFF	TGTGCCAGCAGTAAACAAGCAGTCACTGAAGCTTTCTTT
NA	TRBV11-2	TRBJ1-1	many	CASSLGDTEAFF	TGTGCCAGCAGCTTAGGGGACACTGAAGCTTTCTTT
TRBD1	TRBV19	TRBJ1-4	NA	CASSAQTGGNEKLFF	TGTGCCAGTAGTGCCCAAACAGGGGGTAATGAAAAACTGTTTTTT
NA	TRBV25-1	TRBJ1-4	many	CASSPPTGSDEKLFF	TGTGCCAGCAGTCCCCCCACAGGGTCGGATGAAAAACTGTTTTTT
NA	TRBV24-1	TRBJ2-5	many	CATSASSFIGETQYF	TGTGCCACCAGTGCATCTAGTTTTATCGGGGAGACCCAGTACTTC
NA	TRBV12-3/TRBV12-4	TRBJ1-2	few	CASGQFKGYTF	TGTGCCAGCGGTCAGTTTAAGGGCTACACCTTC
NA	TRBV10-2	TRBJ1-2	NA	CASIGGGRGYTF	TGCGCCAGCATAGGGGGGGGCCGTGGCTACACCTTC
TRBD1	TRBV10-2	TRBJ1-2	many	CASTGTGNNYGYTF	TGCGCCAGCACGGGGACAGGGAACAACTATGGCTACACCTTC
TRBD2	TRBV12-3/TRBV12-4	TRBJ2-1	many	CASSGRGLDDEQFF	TGTGCCAGCAGTGGCCGGGGACTAGACGATGAGCAGTTCTTC
TRBD1	TRBV10-2	TRBJ1-1	NA	CASSQTGTFGEAFF	TGCGCCAGCAGTCAGACAGGGACTTTTGGTGAAGCTTTCTTT
TRBD1	TRBV20-1	TRBJ2-7	NA	CSARDNKQGAYEQYF	TGCAGTGCTAGAGATAATAAACAGGGGGCCTACGAGCAGTACTTC
TRBD1	TRBV24-1	TRBJ1-2	many	CATSGGQGALGYTF	TGTGCCACCAGTGGCGGACAGGGGGCCCTTGGCTACACCTTC
NA	TRBV29-1	TRBJ1-4	few	CSVEDPQWRGTAGMKNCFF	NA
TRBD1	TRBV12-5	TRBJ2-2	many	CASGLVLGSPGQGYTGELFF	TGTGCTAGTGGTTTGGTATTGGGGTCTCCGGGACAGGGGTACACCGGGGAGCTGTTTTTT
NA	TRBV2	TRBJ2-2	many	CASSGHPNTGELFF	TGTGCCAGCAGTGGACACCCGAACACCGGGGAGCTGTTTTTT
TRBD1	TRBV7-8	TRBJ2-6	NA	CASSRDRVAGANVLTF	TGTGCCAGCAGCAGGGACAGGGTGGCTGGGGCCAACGTCCTGACTTTC
TRBD1	TRBV30	TRBJ1-4	many	CAWRGTGPKLFF	TGTGCCTGGAGGGGGACAGGGCCAAAACTGTTTTTT
TRBD1	TRBV19	TRBJ1-2	many	CASSTQGALGYTF	TGTGCCAGTAGTACGCAGGGGGCGCTGGGCTACACCTTC
NA	TRBV20-1	TRBJ2-1	many	CRAETSYNEQFF	TGCAGGGCAGAAACTAGCTACAATGAGCAGTTCTTC
NA	TRBV29-1	TRBJ2-3	few	CSGRVSTDTQYF	TGCAGCGGCAGGGTAAGCACAGATACGCAGTATTTT
TRBD1	TRBV12-3/TRBV12-4	TRBJ2-4	few	CASNVQGAKNIQYF	TGTGCCAGCAACGTACAGGGGGCCAAAAACATTCAGTACTTC
NA	TRBV30	TRBJ1-1	NA	CAWSLTGGGTEAFF	TGTGCCTGGAGCCTCACGGGGGGTGGAACTGAAGCTTTCTTT
NA	TRBV6-2/TRBV6-3	TRBJ2-7	many	CASSWSGTPSYEQYF	TGTGCCAGCAGCTGGTCCGGGACCCCCTCCTACGAGCAGTACTTC
NA	TRBV30	TRBJ1-2	many	CALLGQFNYGYTF	TGTGCCTTGTTAGGACAGTTTAACTATGGCTACACCTTC